The T cell receptor beta chain under discussion was sequenced for a study of OX40 agonist ivuxolimab in advanced cancers. Germline CDR1 is MNHNS and CDR2 is SASEGT. CDR3 size: 16 residues. A few counts support this clone. A read error may produce the germline difference seen at one junction end. Produced via immunoSEQ multiplex PCR; TCRdb's table is partial and in-frame only. The data hold tens of thousands of clones, with roughly 87% observed a single time. This TCR derives from an adult with an advanced solid tumor such as melanoma, head and neck, liver or kidney cancer. This rearrangement joins TRBV6-1 to TRBJ1-1, with a tentative D call TRBD1 (5 bases). The sample here was CD4+ or CD8+ T cells sorted from blood, taken in a trial of the OX40 agonist ivuxolimab. As DNA, the CDR3 is TGTGCCAGCAGAGAAGGGGCAGGGATTGGGCACACTGAAGCTTTCTTT. Protein: CASREGAGIGHTEAFF.